One sample yielded the 17 T cell receptor beta chains listed below, sequenced in a study of blood T cell repertoires in COVID-19. Profiled with immunoSEQ multiplex PCR; TCRdb holds only in-frame clones, not every one. The sample lists approximately 300,000 clones; around 83% were seen once. Input material: peripheral blood. These receptors were taken from a woman aged 45-65 years with acute or convalescent COVID-19.

This clone was recorded only once. The chain recombines TRBV21-1 with TRBJ2-6; the DNA was not compared with TRBD2, the D call given in the table. TRBV21-1 is a pseudogene. This CDR3 has 18 residues. CDR3: CASSPFGGPHSGANVLTF. In DNA form, the CDR3 reads TGTGCCAGCAGCCCATTCGGGGGGCCCCACTCTGGGGCCAACGTCCTGACTTTC.

V gene TRBV7-3 combines with J gene TRBJ2-1, with D perhaps matching TRBD2 (5 bases). Germline V gene lookup returns CDR1 SGHTA and CDR2 FQGTGA. The CDR3 is made up of 13 amino acids. Trimming took 5 bases from V and 8 from J, leaving 13 bases between them. This CDR3 is CASSLANVDEQFF. CDR3 DNA: TGTGCCAGCAGCCTAGCCAACGTGGATGAGCAGTTCTTC.

V and J are TRBV7-2 and TRBJ2-7; 13 bases are a match to TRBD2. Germline assignment: CDR1 SGHTA and CDR2 FQGNSA. J lost 3 bases, V lost 0 bases, and 2 bases had no gene match. The length of the CDR3 is 16 residues. The CDR3 bases are TGTGCCAGCAGCTTAGCGAGGACTAGCGGGAGCTACGAGCAGTACTTC. It is translated as CASSLARTSGSYEQYF.

V and J are TRBV7-3 and TRBJ2-1; 8 positions agree with TRBD2. Germline V CDR1 and CDR2: SGHTA, FQGTGA. This CDR3 has 13 amino acids. V lost 4 bases, J lost 8 bases, and 4 bases stayed unmatched. The CDR3 region is CASSSHGGDEQFF. The CDR3, as DNA: TGTGCCAGCAGCTCACACGGGGGGGATGAGCAGTTCTTC.

The chain recombines TRBV9 with TRBJ2-1, with D possibly matching TRBD1 (6 bases). V lost 2 bases, J lost 10 bases, and 13 bases lay in between. In germline, CDR1 is SGDLS, CDR2 YYNGEE. CDR3 length equals 13 residues. Here the CDR3 reads CASSVVAGQEQFF. The CDR3, as DNA: TGTGCCAGCAGCGTCGTAGCTGGACAGGAGCAGTTCTTC.

The V gene is TRBV5-1, the J gene TRBJ2-3; tentative D call: TRBD1 (5 bases). V was trimmed by 6 bases and J by 0 bases, leaving 11 bases between them. The CDR3 extends over 14 amino acids. CDR1 is SGHRS and CDR2 is YFSETQ in the germline V gene. The CDR3 is CASKSDSSTDTQYF. CDR3 nucleotide sequence: TGCGCCAGCAAGTCTGACAGTAGCACAGATACGCAGTATTTT.

The V call is TRBV2, the J call TRBJ1-1, with 7 positions matching TRBD1. The CDR3 is 15 amino acids. Unmatched junction bases numbered 11, after V lost 6 bases and J lost 4 bases. The germline V gene encodes CDR1 SNHLY and CDR2 FYNNEI. The CDR3 coding sequence is TGTGCCAGCAGCCCCAGCAGGGGGTCGGGCACTGAAGCTTTCTTT. Amino acids: CASSPSRGSGTEAFF. The whole variable domain, remainder taken from reference TRBV2 and TRBJ1-1, is EPEVTQTPSHQVTQMGQEVILRCVPISNHLYFYWYRQILGQKVEFLVSFYNNEISEKSEIFDDQFSVERPDGSNFTLKIRSTKLEDSAMYFCASSPSRGSGTEAFFGQGTRLTVV.

CDR3 sequence: CASSNPTGGRDEQYF. Written as DNA, the CDR3 is TGCGCCAGCAGCAACCCGACAGGGGGCCGCGACGAGCAGTACTTC. This chain joins TRBV5-1 and TRBJ2-7, with 10 bases matching TRBD1. Germline V gives CDR1 SGHRS, CDR2 YFSETQ. The junction had 9 bases not matched to a gene; V was cut back by 4 bases and J by 5 bases. The CDR3 extends over 15 amino acids.

The chain combines TRBV13 with TRBJ2-7; maybe TRBD1 (5 bases). The CDR3 totals 12 residues. Germline V gives CDR1 PRHDT, CDR2 FYEKMQ (reference sequence). V was clipped by 5 bases and J by 6 bases, with 11 bases between them. CDR3 sequence (DNA): TGTGCCAGCAGCCCATTAGGGGTCGAGCAGTACTTC. It is translated as CASSPLGVEQYF. The full variable domain, completed using reference TRBV13 and TRBJ2-7, is AAGVIQSPRHLIKEKRETATLKCYPIPRHDTVYWYQQGPGQDPQFLISFYEKMQSDKGSIPDRFSAQQFSDYHSELNMSSLELGDSALYFCASSPLGVEQYFGPGTRLTVT.

This chain connects TRBV5-1 to TRBJ2-5; D perhaps matches TRBD1 (6 bases). From germline, CDR1 is SGHRS and CDR2 YFSETQ. V lost 5 bases and J 4 bases, leaving 27 bases between the germline ends. This CDR3 spans 18 amino acids. The CDR3 region is CASRLIKETGQRGETQYF. CDR3 sequence (DNA): TGCGCCAGCAGACTTATCAAGGAGACAGGTCAGAGGGGAGAGACCCAGTACTTC.

This rearrangement joins TRBV5-1 to TRBJ1-4; 7 nucleotides match TRBD1. CDR3 length: 13 amino acids. V lost 4 bases to trimming and J lost 8 bases; unmatched junction nucleotides: 5. Germline V gene lookup returns CDR1 SGHRS and CDR2 YFSETQ. CDR3 loop: CASSRGQEEKLFF. CDR3 nucleotides: TGCGCCAGCAGCCGAGGACAGGAAGAAAAACTGTTTTTT.

The chain carries TRBV4-3 and TRBJ2-7; D remains ambiguous. V gave up 0 bases and J gave up 7 bases, with 13 bases separating them. Germline V gene lookup returns CDR1 LGHNA and CDR2 YSLEER. The CDR3 is made up of 14 amino acids. The CDR3 loop is CASSQDHRFREQYF. The DNA for the CDR3 is TGCGCCAGCAGCCAAGACCACCGTTTCAGGGAGCAGTACTTC.

The chain carries TRBV7-9 and TRBJ2-3; D possibly corresponds to TRBD2 (5 bases). CDR1 and CDR2 from the germline V gene are SEHNR and FQNEAQ (reference sequence). The length of the CDR3 is 17 residues. V shed 5 bases and J shed 0 bases, with 18 bases lying between them. Written as DNA, the CDR3 is TGTGCCAGCAGCCCCCGTCGGACTGCCACTAGCACAGATACGCAGTATTTT. Translated: CASSPRRTATSTDTQYF.

The chain joins TRBV4-3 to TRBJ2-7, with TRBD1 identical over 8 bases. This CDR3 comprises 16 residues. V lost 3 bases, J lost 2 bases, and 9 bases stayed unmatched. From germline, CDR1 is LGHNA and CDR2 YSLEER. Written as DNA, the CDR3 is TGCGCCAGCAGCCATGCTTACCAGGGGGCCACCTACGAGCAGTACTTC. Amino acids: CASSHAYQGATYEQYF.

The chain uses TRBV9 and TRBJ1-5; 10 bases agree with TRBD1. This CDR3 region has 15 residues. Trimming took 0 bases from V and 7 from J; bases not matched to a gene: 4. Per germline, CDR1 SGDLS and CDR2 YYNGEE. The CDR3 bases are TGTGCCAGCAGCGTAGGACAGGGGGCTGGACAGCCCCAGCATTTT. It translates to CASSVGQGAGQPQHF.

This clone was detected only once. The CDR3 sequence is CASSYNPSGGAGELFF. The CDR3 DNA sequence: TGTGCCAGCAGTTACAATCCTAGCGGGGGGGCCGGGGAGCTGTTTTTT. The V call is TRBV6-5, the J call TRBJ2-2; 12 nucleotides align to TRBD2. The length of the CDR3 is 16 residues. V lost 2 bases, J lost 6 bases, and 4 bases stayed unmatched. Germline CDR1 reads MNHEY; CDR2 reads SVGAGI.

The sample holds one count of this clone. The chain links TRBV7-3 to TRBJ2-2; no firm D call. Trimming removed 6 bases at V and 5 bases at J, with 7 bases between. Germline V gives CDR1 SGHTA, CDR2 FQGTGA. There are 12 residues in the CDR3. CDR3 residues: CASSLLTGELFF. The CDR3 nucleotides are TGTGCCAGCAGTCTCCTTACCGGGGAGCTGTTTTTT.